One and the same sample provided the 6 T cell receptor beta chains below, sequenced in a study of blood T cell repertoires in COVID-19. Assay used: immunoSEQ multiplex PCR; TCRdb lists only in-frame clones, some missing. The table has 27,000 or so clones, approximately 83% seen once; the top ten hold around two thirds. Sequencing input: peripheral blood. The receptors stem from a man aged 70-80 years with acute or convalescent COVID-19.

DNA for the CDR3: TGTGCCAGCAGCCATCCCCGGAGGGTTAATGAGCAGTTCTTC. Translation: CASSHPRRVNEQFF. The V call is TRBV3-1 (or the pseudogene TRBV3-2), the J call TRBJ2-1; D perhaps matches TRBD2 (6 bases). This CDR3 contains 14 residues. In germline, CDR1 is LGHDT, CDR2 YNNKEL (reference sequence). Deletions cut 3 bases from V and 7 bases from J, with 13 bases between.

This clone was detected once. V and J are TRBV3-1 (or the pseudogene TRBV3-2) and TRBJ2-5; 16 bases fit TRBD2. Germline values: CDR1 LGHDT, CDR2 YNNKEL (reference sequence). The CDR3 totals 17 residues. V trimming: 4 bases; J trimming: 2 bases; junction bases outside the gene matches: 4. The CDR3 DNA sequence: TGTGCCAGCAGCCTTCTGGGACTAGCGGGGGGGCAAGAGACCCAGTACTTC. The encoded protein is CASSLLGLAGGQETQYF.

This clone was seen just once. The rearrangement links TRBV10-3 to TRBJ1-4; 8 nucleotides agree with TRBD1. Germline lookup yields CDR1 ENHRY and CDR2 SYGVKD. With 6 bases clipped from V and 4 bases from J, the junction kept 4 bases outside the gene matches. The CDR3 totals 14 residues. The CDR3 protein is CAISSGQDNEKLFF. The CDR3 nucleotides read TGTGCCATCAGCTCGGGACAGGATAATGAAAAACTGTTTTTT.

This clone was seen once. This chain connects TRBV7-9 to TRBJ1-3; TRBD1 matches at 7 bases. CDR1 and CDR2 (germline): SEHNR, FQNEAQ (reference sequence). After removal of 8 bases from V and 5 bases from J, the junction contained 9 bases not matched to a gene. The CDR3 covers 14 residues. The CDR3 nucleotides are TGTGCCAGCCCTGGGAGACAGGGACGAAACACCATATATTTT. Translation: CASPGRQGRNTIYF.

This clone was detected only a few times. V and J are TRBV3-1 (or the pseudogene TRBV3-2) and TRBJ1-2; maybe TRBD1 (6 bases). Germline loops: CDR1 LGHDT, CDR2 YNNKEL (reference sequence). With 0 bases removed from V and 9 bases from J, the gap between germline ends came to 8 bases. This CDR3 is built from 12 residues. CDR3: CASSQDGQSYTF. The CDR3 DNA reads as TGTGCCAGCAGCCAAGATGGACAGAGCTACACCTTC.

The chain has TRBV9 and TRBJ1-1; no clear D gene. This CDR3 is built from 13 residues. Trimming removed 3 bases from V and 1 base from J, with 7 bases in between. Germline values: CDR1 SGDLS, CDR2 YYNGEE. CDR3 protein: CASSGRGNTEAFF. The DNA of the CDR3 is TGTGCCAGCAGCGGACGGGGGAACACTGAAGCTTTCTTT.